Listed below are T cell receptor beta chains from one sample, sequenced in a study of blood T cell repertoires in COVID-19. Data came from immunoSEQ multiplex PCR; TCRdb stores just in-frame clones and leaves some out. The sample consists of just over 200,000 clones, 85% to 90% of them appearing once. The source material was peripheral blood. The receptors originated from a man at least 80 years old with acute or convalescent COVID-19. The CDR3 runs from the conserved cysteine through the conserved F or W. D genes are given only for firm matches. Clone size is shown for a subset of rows, as once, few, many or a class of expanded clone.

TRBV7-9	.	TRBD1	TRBJ2-5	TGTGCCAGCAGCAAAGGACAGGTGGAGACCCAGTACTTC	CASSKGQVETQYF
TRBV11-2	.	.	TRBJ2-5	TGTGCCAGCAGCCTATTTGAGACCCAGTACTTC	CASSLFETQYF
TRBV4-1	.	.	TRBJ2-7	TGCGCCAGCAGCCAAGGCAGGGGGGCAGGGGTTCTCGAGCAGTACTTC	CASSQGRGAGVLEQYF
TRBV30	.	TRBD1	TRBJ2-5	TGTGCCTGGGGACAGGGATGGGACCAGTACTTC	CAWGQGWDQYF
TRBV6-2/TRBV6-3	.	.	TRBJ2-2	TGTGCCAGCAGCTTCCTAGCGATTGACATTTACACCGGGGAGCTGTTTTTT	CASSFLAIDIYTGELFF
TRBV12-5	.	.	TRBJ1-5	TGTGCTAGTGGTTTGGGGGGCGGTCAGCCCCAGCATTTT	CASGLGGGQPQHF
TRBV21-1	.	.	TRBJ2-5	TGTGCCAGCAGCAATCGGGGAAAGACCCAGTACTTC	CASSNRGKTQYF
TRBV7-8	.	.	TRBJ1-1	TGTGCCAGCAGCAGCCCTACAGGGATGAACACTGAAGCTTTCTTT	CASSSPTGMNTEAFF
TRBV6-6	few	.	TRBJ1-1	TGTGCCAGCAATGGAGGTCGTAGTGAAGCTTTCTTT	CASNGGRSEAFF
TRBV2	once	.	TRBJ1-1	TGTGCCAGCACTATTCAGGGGAACACTGAAGCTTTCTTT	CASTIQGNTEAFF
TRBV27	.	.	TRBJ1-5	TGTGCCAGCTCACCCGGGCGGGAGAATCAGCCCCAGCATTTT	CASSPGRENQPQHF
TRBV24-1	.	TRBD1	TRBJ2-2	TGTGCCACCAGTGATCCTACAGGGGCGTCGGCCGGGGAGCTGTTTTTT	CATSDPTGASAGELFF
TRBV28	.	TRBD1	TRBJ2-7	TGTGCCAGCAGCCGTACGATTATTCAGGGGGCGGAGGACGAGCAGTACTTC	CASSRTIIQGAEDEQYF
TRBV19	.	TRBD1	TRBJ1-1	TGTGCCAGTAGCATTATTGGGACAGGGGAGTTGTTTTTTCCTGAAGCTTTCTTT	CASSIIGTGELFFPEAFF
TRBV29-1	.	.	TRBJ2-1	TGCAGCGTTGGAAGGGGATCCTACAATGAGCAGTTCTTC	CSVGRGSYNEQFF
TRBV18	.	.	TRBJ2-2	TGTGCCAGCTCACCACCTCTGGGCAGGAACACCGGGGAGCTGTTTTTT	CASSPPLGRNTGELFF
TRBV18	.	TRBD1	TRBJ1-2	TGTGCCAGCTCACTTAAAGGACAGGCTGGGGGCTACACCTTC	CASSLKGQAGGYTF
TRBV19	.	.	TRBJ1-4	TGTGCCAGTAGTATCAGGGGAGAAAAACTGTTTTTT	CASSIRGEKLFF
TRBV6-5	.	.	TRBJ1-1	TGTGCCAGCAGTTACGGAGGGGTCATGAACACTGAAGCTTTCTTT	CASSYGGVMNTEAFF
TRBV11-2	.	.	TRBJ2-7	TGTGCCACCGCCGAAGCGGCCATCTACGAGCAGTACTTC	CATAEAAIYEQYF
TRBV14	.	.	TRBJ1-4	TGTGCCAGCAGCCGACGATCGACAGGTTATAATGAAAAACTGTTTTTT	CASSRRSTGYNEKLFF
TRBV30	.	TRBD2	TRBJ2-5	TGTGCCTGGAGGGGAGGACTAGCGGGAGTTAGCCAGTACTTC	CAWRGGLAGVSQYF